This T cell receptor (beta chain) was sequenced during a study of cytomegalovirus exposure and HLA in healthy donors. Per germline, CDR1 SGHTA and CDR2 FQGTGA. V lost 5 bases to trimming and J lost 1 base, with 12 bases between them. CDR3 length equals 15 residues. This clone has just one count. PCR primers comprised 60 Vbeta and 13 Jbeta primers. Clones were read by immunoSEQ multiplex PCR, and TCRdb kept only the in-frame ones, dropping some. The sample includes 150,000 to 200,000 clones, roughly 87% of them seen just once. Sequencing used PBMCs. The V call is TRBV7-3, the J call TRBJ2-1; D is perhaps TRBD2 (7 bases). This clonotype originated in a man aged 40-49 years in good health and CMV-seronegative. CDR3 DNA sequence: TGTGCCAGCAGCCCACGGGGGGCTTCCTACAATGAGCAGTTCTTC. Translated: CASSPRGASYNEQFF.